Following are 20 T cell receptor beta chains from one sample sequenced in a study of blood T cell repertoires in COVID-19. Here immunoSEQ multiplex PCR was the method, and the copy in TCRdb shows in-frame clones only, minus some. The repertoire holds 150,000 to 200,000 clones, with 82% as singletons. What was sequenced was PBMCs or T cells enriched from blood (not recorded which). These receptors came from an older woman with acute COVID-19.

This clone is a singleton in its sample. V gene TRBV7-9 combines with J gene TRBJ2-1; the match to TRBD1 covers 9 bases. Trimming took 5 bases from V and 3 from J; bases not matched to a gene: 5. CDR3 length: 15 residues. Germline CDR1 SEHNR, CDR2 FQNEAQ (reference sequence). The CDR3 region has the DNA TGTGCCAGCAGCCTACGACAGGGGGGCTACAATGAGCAGTTCTTC. Translation gives CASSLRQGGYNEQFF.

This chain uses TRBV28 with TRBJ1-5; 7 bases line up with TRBD1. The CDR3 totals 14 residues. Per the germline V gene, CDR1 is MDHEN and CDR2 is SYDVKM. V was clipped by 6 bases and J by 0 bases; unmatched bases: 2. For the CDR3, the DNA is TGTGCCAGCAGCTCAGGGGGTAGCAATCAGCCCCAGCATTTT. It is translated as CASSSGGSNQPQHF.

The V call is TRBV6-2 or TRBV6-3, the J call TRBJ2-3, with a weak D call TRBD2 (6 bases). CDR3 length equals 15 residues. The V gene's germline CDR1 is MNHEY and CDR2 SVGEGT. Trimming stripped 4 bases from V and 6 bases from J, with 17 bases between. The chain's CDR3 is CASSLGLPGVDTQYF. CDR3 DNA sequence: TGTGCCAGCAGTTTGGGACTCCCAGGCGTTGATACGCAGTATTTT.

This chain connects TRBV29-1 to TRBJ1-2; D possibly corresponds to TRBD1 (6 bases). The CDR3 runs to 14 residues. Trimming cost V 2 bases and J 4 bases, with 14 bases left between them. Germline V gives CDR1 SQVTM, CDR2 ANQGSEA. In DNA, the CDR3 is TGCAGCGTTGAAAACGGGGGGCGCGCCTATGGCTACACCTTC. Translated, it gives CSVENGGRAYGYTF.

V and J are TRBV4-3 and TRBJ1-1; 9 nucleotides match TRBD1. Germline loops: CDR1 LGHNA, CDR2 YSLEER. The CDR3 consists of 15 residues. Losses at the gene ends were 3 bases for V and 4 bases for J; bases not matched to a gene: 6. This CDR3 reads CASSQNRGRSTEAFF. CDR3 DNA: TGCGCCAGCAGCCAGAACAGGGGGCGAAGCACTGAAGCTTTCTTT.

This clone showed up just a few times. The genes are TRBV5-6 and TRBJ1-2; TRBD1 aligns across 9 bases. The CDR3 consists of 15 residues. CDR1 is SGHDT and CDR2 is YYEEEE in the germline V gene. V shed 4 bases, J shed 6 bases, and the junction held 10 bases outside the gene matches. CDR3 sequence reads: CASSPPLGTGNGYTF. The CDR3 DNA reads TGTGCCAGCAGCCCACCACTCGGGACAGGGAATGGCTACACCTTC.

The chain employs TRBV7-5 and TRBJ1-5; TRBD1 is the table's D call, not checked against the DNA. TRBV7-5 is a pseudogene segment. CDR3 length: 15 residues. This chain's CDR3 is CARSTRTGGNQPQHF. CDR3 nucleotides: TGTGCCAGAAGCACAAGGACAGGGGGCAATCAGCCCCAGCATTTT.

This clone was observed a few times. The rearrangement joins TRBV24-1 to TRBJ1-2, with a possible D match to TRBD1 (6 bases). CDR1 is KGHDR and CDR2 is SFDVKD in the germline V gene. The CDR3 covers 17 residues. Trimming took off 4 bases at V and 8 bases at J, with 25 bases between the two ends. In DNA form, the CDR3 reads TGTGCCACCAGTGACCCCGTAGAAGACAGGACGGCCCCGGGCTACACCTTC. Protein product: CATSDPVEDRTAPGYTF.

At least ten counts were recorded for this clone. The chain joins TRBV3-1 (or the pseudogene TRBV3-2) to TRBJ1-2, with D uncertain. CDR1 is LGHDT and CDR2 is YNNKEL in the germline V gene (reference sequence). CDR3 size: 14 residues. V lost 0 bases to trimming and J lost 4 bases, with 9 bases between them. This chain's CDR3 is CASSQDTRGYGYTF. In nucleotides, the CDR3 is TGTGCCAGCAGCCAAGATACACGGGGCTATGGCTACACCTTC.

The chain carries TRBV24-1 and TRBJ2-3; D is ambiguous. The CDR3 covers 12 residues. CDR1 KGHDR and CDR2 SFDVKD come from the germline V gene. V lost 2 bases and J 4 bases, leaving 3 bases between the germline ends. CDR3: CATSDWPDTQYF. In nucleotides, the CDR3 is TGTGCCACCAGTGATTGGCCAGATACGCAGTATTTT.

This clone was picked up one time. The chain is built from TRBV4-3 and TRBJ2-7; possible D gene TRBD1, 5 bases. The V end was cut by 5 bases, the J end by 0 bases, with 8 bases between. The CDR3 contains 13 residues. Per germline, CDR1 LGHNA and CDR2 YSLEER. The CDR3 DNA sequence: TGCGCCAGCAGCGGGGCCATCTCCTACGAGCAGTACTTC. It translates to CASSGAISYEQYF.

The CDR3 nucleotides are TGTGCCAGCAGCTTGGGACAGGGGGAAAGTGGCTACACCTTC. Amino acid sequence: CASSLGQGESGYTF. V is TRBV5-4 and J is TRBJ1-2, with 9 bases identical to TRBD1. Germline V lookup: CDR1 SGHNT, CDR2 YYREEE (reference sequence). The CDR3 is 14 amino acids. Trimming took 0 bases from V and 7 from J; bases not matched to a gene: 4. Full variable domain (outside the CDR3, taken from reference TRBV5-4 and TRBJ1-2): ETGVTQSPTHLIKTRGQQVTLRCSSQSGHNTVSWYQQALGQGPQFIFQYYREEENGRGNFPPRFSGLQFPNYSSELNVNALELDDSALYLCASSLGQGESGYTFGSGTRLTVV.

The chain combines TRBV7-2 with TRBJ2-3; TRBD1 might be the D (6 bases). V dropped 6 bases and J dropped 0 bases, with 13 bases sitting between them. The CDR3 loop spans 15 amino acids. Per germline, CDR1 SGHTA and CDR2 FQGNSA. The CDR3 DNA is TGTGCCAGCAGGGAACAGGGCTCTAGCACAGATACGCAGTATTTT. Amino acid sequence: CASREQGSSTDTQYF.

In this sample, this clone turned up a few times. This chain joins TRBV7-2 and TRBJ1-2; 9 bases align to TRBD1. The trim removed 3 bases at V and 4 bases at J, leaving 6 bases unmatched. CDR3 length: 15 residues. CDR1 SGHTA and CDR2 FQGNSA come from the germline V gene. The CDR3 sequence: CASSFPGQGAYGYTF. CDR3 coding DNA: TGTGCCAGCAGCTTTCCGGGACAGGGAGCCTATGGCTACACCTTC.

The J gene is TRBJ1-5, the V gene TRBV7-2; no reliable D call. Germline V gene lookup returns CDR1 SGHTA and CDR2 FQGNSA. Between the trimmed V and J ends, which lost 2 bases and 0 bases, there was a span of 11 bases. CDR3 length: 16 amino acids. The CDR3 reads CASSLSDWYSNQPQHF. CDR3 nucleotide sequence: TGTGCCAGCAGCTTAAGTGACTGGTATAGCAATCAGCCCCAGCATTTT.

The chain carries TRBV5-4 and TRBJ1-2, with 9 positions matching TRBD1. CDR1 SGHNT and CDR2 YYREEE come from the germline V gene (reference sequence). The V segment lost 4 bases and the J segment 4 bases; nucleotides outside the gene matches: 2. There are 13 residues in the CDR3. CDR3 sequence (DNA): TGTGCCAGCAGCCCGGACAGGGGCTATGGCTACACCTTC. Its protein product is CASSPDRGYGYTF.

The CDR3 DNA follows: TGTGCCAGCAAATGGGGAGGCCCCCAAGAGACCCAGTACTTC. Its protein is CASKWGGPQETQYF. The chain couples TRBV28 to TRBJ2-5; a weak D match, TRBD2 (6 bases). The germline V gene has CDR1 MDHEN and CDR2 SYDVKM. The CDR3 loop spans 14 amino acids. V was clipped by 7 bases and J by 1 base, with 13 bases between them.

The chain couples TRBV7-2 to TRBJ2-1; 8 positions match TRBD2. Germline lookup yields CDR1 SGHTA and CDR2 FQGNSA. This CDR3 spans 14 amino acids. V lost 7 bases, J lost 5 bases, and 7 bases stayed unmatched. The CDR3 nucleotides read TGTGCCAGCATCCCCACTAGCGGCCACAATGAGCAGTTCTTC. Translated: CASIPTSGHNEQFF.

The CDR3 sequence is CASSSGQGAAYGYTF. As DNA, the CDR3 is TGTGCCAGCAGTTCGGGGCAGGGGGCCGCGTATGGCTACACCTTC. The chain joins TRBV6-2 or TRBV6-3 to TRBJ1-2, with 8 nucleotides matching TRBD1. CDR3 length equals 15 residues. CDR1 and CDR2 from the germline V gene are MNHEY and SVGEGT. V shed 4 bases, J shed 5 bases, and the junction held 9 bases outside the gene matches.

V usage is TRBV5-1 and J usage is TRBJ1-2; D not resolved. The CDR3 has 14 amino acids. Germline V gene data show CDR1 as SGHRS and CDR2 as YFSETQ. Trimming stripped 4 bases from V and 4 bases from J, with 14 bases between. The chain's CDR3 is CASSPEPPGYGYTF. CDR3 nucleotide sequence: TGCGCCAGCAGCCCTGAGCCCCCTGGCTATGGCTACACCTTC.